This T cell receptor beta chain was recovered during a study of T cell changes during pregnancy in multiple sclerosis. TCRdb keeps only in-frame clones here, not all; method: immunoSEQ multiplex PCR. The data show 38,000 or so clones, about nine tenths seen once. The germline gives CDR1 SGHKS, CDR2 YYEKEE (reference sequence). Trimming shortened V by 2 bases and J by 3 bases, and 15 bases separated the two germline ends. The CDR3 totals 15 residues. The specimen was CD4+ T cells from peripheral blood mononuclear cells, collected in the third trimester of pregnancy. This chain uses TRBV5-5 with TRBJ2-7; the D gene is possibly TRBD2 (6 bases). The clonotype comes from a female donor with multiple sclerosis, enrolled in a pregnancy study. The CDR3 DNA sequence: TGTGCCAGCAGCTTAGTCCCAGCGGGCCACTACGAGCAGTACTTC. Encoded protein: CASSLVPAGHYEQYF.